This T cell receptor (beta chain) came from a study of T cell responses to AZD1222 COVID-19 vaccine (dated by TCRdb to the early 2020s). Regarding the research as a whole: Because spike-specific TCR depth and breadth did not differ between the two schedules, AZD1222 recipients who got a second dose at roughly 4 weeks were pooled with those who got a second dose at roughly 12 weeks. A total of 233 trial participants underwent TCR sequencing, of whom more than 200 had received two doses of AZD1222 and around 25 had received two doses of the MenACWY control vaccine. Trial participants were enrolled into age subgroups of 18-55, 56-69 and 70-plus years, which contained approximately 150, 30 and 60 TCR-sequenced participants, respectively. General study outcomes and caveats: Conclusions about previously exposed vaccinees were limited because only six AZD1222 recipients were SARS-CoV-2 seropositive at baseline. Because no samples from the day 14 peak response were available, repertoires could be characterized only after the peak T cell response. The whole spike protein was spanned by vaccine-associated CD4 TCRs, and dominant responses were seen in regions 160-218 and 743-854. In the small 56-69-year group, the increase in depth fell short of significance, most likely because of low power. Nearly half of unique spike-specific TCRs reportedly recognized epitopes outside regions mutated in the B.1.351 and B.1.1.7 variants. After two AZD1222 doses, both the breadth and the depth of spike-specific TCRs were significantly higher than at day 0 and than in MenACWY recipients. Participants were mostly white British, with more females than males. The authors suggested clonal diversity may have been underestimated.

Concerning this clone itself: It lacks a known antigen. The input lacks base qualities; no much larger clone sits a single base away.

The time point label, as the study defines it: baseline before first vaccination. The vaccinee samples were drawn from two UK trials, COV001 and COV002, one of which was a single-blind randomized controlled phase 2/3 trial testing AZD1222 (ChAdOx1 nCoV-19) in healthy adults. For TCRbeta chain sequencing, PBMC samples were collected from trial participants at day 0 and at day 28 after the second dose. The CDR3 regions of human TCRbeta chains were subjected to immunosequencing. As for the authors' bioinformatics: Repertoire TCRs were matched against a reference library of SARS-CoV-2-specific TCRs generated with the MIRA antigen-specificity platform. Breadth was defined as the fraction of unique TCRs that were SARS-CoV-2-associated. Depth was defined as the fraction of total T cells that were SARS-CoV-2-associated. Each spike-specific TCR was assigned to its reactive spike region and to a CD4 or CD8 class using the MIRA data. Log10-transformed breadth and depth values were compared by one-way ANOVA with Sidak's multiple comparisons tests. This immuneACCESS table, as held by TCRdb, lists in-frame sequences with V and J called but not all clones. Of the missing ones, under half trace to an unresolved V gene in checked studies; the others have no known cause. The V and J calls and clone size come from that table; D and trimming were worked out from the DNA. This sample comprises 130,000 to 150,000 clones, 75% to 90% of them detected only once. The top ten clonotypes cover about 1.5% of the sample.

According to the germline V gene, CDR1 reads MDHEN and CDR2 reads SYDVKM. V was cut back by 6 bases and J by 1 base, leaving a gap of 21 bases between them. Inclusive of the bounding cysteine and phenylalanine, the CDR3 is 17 residues long. Only the CDR3 part of the read is kept: 51 bases, read in frame from the first base. This receptor was identified in an adult in good health. This chain joins TRBV28 to TRBJ1-2; the best D guess is TRBD1, with 5 bases matching. This sample comprised peripheral blood, obtained on day 0 of AZD1222 vaccination. This receptor has the CDR3 CASSTSGTGLVNYGYTF. The DNA is as follows: TGTGCCAGCAGCACCTCCGGAACAGGCCTAGTTAACTATGGCTACACCTTC.